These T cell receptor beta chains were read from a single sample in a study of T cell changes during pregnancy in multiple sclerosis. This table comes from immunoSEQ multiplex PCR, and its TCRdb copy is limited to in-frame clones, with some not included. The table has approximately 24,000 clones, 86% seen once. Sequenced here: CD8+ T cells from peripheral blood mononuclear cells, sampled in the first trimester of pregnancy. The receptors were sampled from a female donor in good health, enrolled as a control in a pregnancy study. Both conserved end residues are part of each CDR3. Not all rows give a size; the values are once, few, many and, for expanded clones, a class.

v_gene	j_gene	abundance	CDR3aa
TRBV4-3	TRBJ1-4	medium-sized	CASSQRTGLREKLFF
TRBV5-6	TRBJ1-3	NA	CASSPGSGNTIYF
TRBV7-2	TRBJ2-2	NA	CASSLEEITGGLFF
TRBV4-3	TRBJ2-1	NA	CASSQAASGQIYNEQFF
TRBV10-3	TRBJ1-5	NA	CAISDEGQLYQPQHF
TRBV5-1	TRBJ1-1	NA	CASGTGIEAFF
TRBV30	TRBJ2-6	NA	CAWSRDRKTGANVLTF
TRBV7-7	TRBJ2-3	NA	CASSLERGRTQYF
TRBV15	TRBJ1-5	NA	CATSRRWDTGRVQPQHF
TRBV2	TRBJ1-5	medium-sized	CASSEEGGLNQPQHF
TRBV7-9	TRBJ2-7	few	CASSPTGYEQYF
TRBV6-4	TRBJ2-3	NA	CASSDSGQGSDTQYF
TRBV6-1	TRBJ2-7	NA	CASRPDRGNEQYF
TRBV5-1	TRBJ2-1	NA	CASSPGLAPFYNEQFF
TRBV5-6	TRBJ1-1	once	CASSLTTGDIGTEAFF
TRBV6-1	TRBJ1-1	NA	CASSEDRLTEAFF
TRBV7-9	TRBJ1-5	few	CASSQGVAGNQPQHF
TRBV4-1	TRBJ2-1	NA	CASSQNPGQPNNEQFF
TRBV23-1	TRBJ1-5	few	CASSQSAPGHRYSNQPQHF
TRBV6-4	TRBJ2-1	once	CASSDSSSGGADEQFF
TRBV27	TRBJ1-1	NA	CASSSPPSRDMNTEAFF
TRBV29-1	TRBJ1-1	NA	CSVEETPEGTEAFF
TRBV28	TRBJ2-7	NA	CASSLDSAAYEQYF
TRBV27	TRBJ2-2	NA	CASSLLHKGANTGELFF
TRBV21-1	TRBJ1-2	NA	CASSKAYRRRYGYTF
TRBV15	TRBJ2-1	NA	CATSDGGSPYNEQFF
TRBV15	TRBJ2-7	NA	CATSRDLVSEQYF
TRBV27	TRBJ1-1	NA	CASSRGTGLKLTEAFF
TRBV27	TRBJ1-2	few	CASSDSFDGYTF
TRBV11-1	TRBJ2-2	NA	CASSHIAGESPPGELFF
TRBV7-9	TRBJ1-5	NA	CASSGPHAGDRDRGRPQHF
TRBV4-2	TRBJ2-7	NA	CASSPRNRDEQYF
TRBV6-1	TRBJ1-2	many	CATGPADGYTF
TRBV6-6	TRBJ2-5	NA	CASSYSTRGEETQYF
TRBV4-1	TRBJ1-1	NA	CASSQAGVVTEAFF
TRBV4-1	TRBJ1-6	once	CASSQDSSQGISPLHF
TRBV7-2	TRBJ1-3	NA	CASSGPSGNTIYF
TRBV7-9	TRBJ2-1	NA	CASSLFGSSYNEQFF